This paragraph reports one TCR beta chain. The data are from a study of T cell changes during pregnancy in multiple sclerosis. Sequenced by immunoSEQ multiplex PCR; TCRdb stores in-frame clones only, minus some. The data hold around 60,000 clones, with just over 90% observed a single time. V lost 4 bases, J lost 5 bases, and 9 bases lay in between. Germline lookup yields CDR1 SGHAT and CDR2 FQNNGV. The CDR3 covers 12 residues. This receptor was obtained from a female donor with multiple sclerosis, enrolled in a pregnancy study. The genes are TRBV11-2 and TRBJ2-7; D is possibly TRBD2 (6 bases). Sequencing used peripheral blood, obtained after pregnancy. DNA for the CDR3: TGTGCCAGCAGCTCGGTAGCGGACGAGCAGTACTTC. Residues: CASSSVADEQYF.